These T cell receptor beta chains were read from a single sample in a study of early T cells in non-severe SARS-CoV-2 infection. TCRdb re-analysed the 5' RACE reads in MiXCR, keeping a single row per CDR3 protein. Of about 99,000 distinct CDR3 sequences detected, approximately 17% appear once; the ten largest clones hold around 1.3%. Sequencing used whole blood. These receptors came from an adult who was a healthcare worker with PCR-confirmed SARS-CoV-2 infection or an uninfected control (not recorded which). CDR3s include the opening cysteine and the closing phenylalanine or tryptophan. The D gene is left open where the match is weak. The size of a clone is reported for some rows only, either as once, few or many, or as a class for expanded clones.

length	D	size	V	J	DNA	CDR3
14	TRBD1	many	TRBV30	TRBJ1-1	TGTGCCTGGTCCAGGACAGGCATGAACACTGAAGCTTTCTTT	CAWSRTGMNTEAFF
16	NA	NA	TRBV11-2	TRBJ1-4	TGTGCCAGCAGCTTTGCATGGTTTGCAACTAATGAAAAACTGTTTTTT	CASSFAWFATNEKLFF
11	NA	few	TRBV28	TRBJ1-1	TGTGCCAGCCGGCGTTTCACTGAAGCTTTCTTT	CASRRFTEAFF
13	TRBD2	many	TRBV20-1	TRBJ2-7	TGCAGTGCTCGGATGTCGACTAGCGGGGGACAAAGGTTC	CSARMSTSGGQRF
15	TRBD1	many	TRBV3-1	TRBJ2-3	TGTGCCAGCAGCCAAGGACAGGGGGACACAGATACGCAGTATTTT	CASSQGQGDTDTQYF
15	NA	medium-sized	TRBV7-2	TRBJ2-1	TGTGCCAGCAGCTTAGAGGGTATCTCCTACAATGAGCAGTTCTTC	CASSLEGISYNEQFF
14	NA	NA	TRBV4-1	TRBJ2-1	TGCGCCAGCAGCCCCGACGCGTTAGCCCATGAGCAGTTCTTC	CASSPDALAHEQFF
15	NA	many	TRBV27	TRBJ2-2	TGTGCCAGCAGTTTTAGGGGCGCGTCCACCGGGGAGCTGTTTTTT	CASSFRGASTGELFF
14	TRBD1	few	TRBV3-1	TRBJ1-6	TGTGCCAGCAGCCCAACGGACAGGGGGCGTTCCCTCCACTTT	CASSPTDRGRSLHF
18	NA	few	TRBV27	TRBJ1-1	TGTGCCAGCAGCGCGAATAGGGGGGCAGTGTTAAAGGACACTGAAGCTTTCTTT	CASSANRGAVLKDTEAFF
14	NA	many	TRBV10-1	TRBJ2-3	TGCGCCAGCAGTGATCGGGTAGAGCCAGATACGCAGTATTTT	CASSDRVEPDTQYF
15	NA	NA	TRBV29-1	TRBJ1-5	TGCAGCGTTGTTTTACCGCCCGGGGGGGATCAGCCCCAGCATTTT	CSVVLPPGGDQPQHF
13	NA	many	TRBV5-4	TRBJ2-1	TGTGCCAGCAGCTTTGGGACCGGGGATGAGCAGTTCTTC	CASSFGTGDEQFF
12	NA	NA	TRBV29-1	TRBJ2-5	TGCAGCGCCAGCTTCACTCGGGGGACCCAGTACTTC	CSASFTRGTQYF
15	TRBD1	many	TRBV6-1	TRBJ1-4	TGTGCCAGCAGTGAACAGGCAGGGGGGAGGGAAAAACTGTTTTTT	CASSEQAGGREKLFF
15	NA	NA	TRBV27	TRBJ1-6	TGTGCCAGCAGTTTAGACGTCAGGAATAATTCACCCCTCCACTTT	CASSLDVRNNSPLHF
15	NA	many	TRBV6-6	TRBJ2-7	TGTGCCAGCAGTCAGCGGGACAGGCCCTCCTACGAGCAGTACTTC	CASSQRDRPSYEQYF
14	NA	few	TRBV12-3/TRBV12-4	TRBJ2-1	TGTGCCAGCACAAAACTTCAGGGATACAATGAGCAGTTCTTC	CASTKLQGYNEQFF
15	NA	NA	TRBV30	TRBJ1-2	TGTGCCTGGAGTGTTGGAGAGGCGGCCTTCTATGGCTACACCTTC	CAWSVGEAAFYGYTF
15	TRBD2	NA	TRBV20-1	TRBJ2-7	TGCAGTGCTAGAGAACTAGCGGGAGGGCCGTTCGAGCAGTACTTC	CSARELAGGPFEQYF
13	TRBD1	many	TRBV12-3/TRBV12-4	TRBJ2-2	TGTGCCAGCAGTATACAGGGGAACGGGGAGCTGTTTTTT	CASSIQGNGELFF
17	TRBD2	many	TRBV28	TRBJ2-2	TGTGCCAGCAGTTCAAGACTAGCGGCGGTTAACACCGGGGAGCTGTTTTTT	CASSSRLAAVNTGELFF
14	TRBD1	few	TRBV6-5	TRBJ1-2	TGTGCCAGCAGTTTCGGACAGGGGAAGGTTAGCTACACCTTC	CASSFGQGKVSYTF
13	NA	NA	TRBV6-2/TRBV6-3	TRBJ2-3	TGTGCCAGCAGCTCGGGGCACCTCGATACGCAGTATTTT	CASSSGHLDTQYF
15	TRBD2	NA	TRBV9	TRBJ2-2	TGTGCCAGCAGCCAGCGGGGGGCTGACACCGGGGAGCTGTTTTTT	CASSQRGADTGELFF
16	TRBD2	few	TRBV20-1	TRBJ2-1	TGCAGTGCTAGTTGGTCTAGCGGGGAGAGTGACAATGAGCAGTTCTTC	CSASWSSGESDNEQFF
13	NA	many	TRBV7-2	TRBJ1-6	TGTGCCAGCAGCTGGGACAAAAATTCACCCCTCCACTTT	CASSWDKNSPLHF
16	TRBD1	NA	TRBV5-1	TRBJ1-2	TGCGCCAGCAGCCTCTTCTCCGGACAGGGGCGGAATGGCTACACCTTC	CASSLFSGQGRNGYTF
10	NA	NA	TRBV29-1	TRBJ2-1	TGCAGCGCAAGGGAGGCAGAGCAGTTCTTC	CSAREAEQFF
16	NA	few	TRBV28	TRBJ2-1	TGTGCCAGCAGTAGCTACGGCGGAAGCTCCTACAATGAGCAGTTCTTC	CASSSYGGSSYNEQFF
16	TRBD2	few	TRBV6-5	TRBJ2-5	TGTGCCAGCAGTCCCTGGGGAGGGGCTGGCACAGAGACCCAGTACTTC	CASSPWGGAGTETQYF
16	TRBD1	few	TRBV7-2	TRBJ1-1	TGTGCCAGCAGCTTAGGGTGCGGACAGGCTATCACTGAAGCTTTCTTT	CASSLGCGQAITEAFF
19	TRBD2	few	TRBV2	TRBJ2-1	TGTGCCAGCAGTGAAGGAGCAGGGGAGAGACTAGCGGGGTACAATGAGCAGTTCTTC	CASSEGAGERLAGYNEQFF